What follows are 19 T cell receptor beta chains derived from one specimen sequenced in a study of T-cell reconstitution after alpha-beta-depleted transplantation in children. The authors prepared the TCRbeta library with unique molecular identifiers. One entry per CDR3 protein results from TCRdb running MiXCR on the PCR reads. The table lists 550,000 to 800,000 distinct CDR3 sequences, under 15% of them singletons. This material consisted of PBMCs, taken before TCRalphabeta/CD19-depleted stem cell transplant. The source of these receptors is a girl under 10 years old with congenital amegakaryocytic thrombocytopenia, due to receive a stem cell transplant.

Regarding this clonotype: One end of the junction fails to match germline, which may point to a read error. CDR3 sequence reads: CSARRASGALIYNERFF. In DNA form, the CDR3 reads TGCAGTGCTAGAAGGGCTAGCGGTGCCTTAATTTACAATGAGCGGTTCTTC. This chain links TRBV20-1 with TRBJ2-1; 7 bases match TRBD2. The germline CDR1 and CDR2 sequences are DFQATT and SNEGSKA (reference sequence). This CDR3 has 17 amino acids.

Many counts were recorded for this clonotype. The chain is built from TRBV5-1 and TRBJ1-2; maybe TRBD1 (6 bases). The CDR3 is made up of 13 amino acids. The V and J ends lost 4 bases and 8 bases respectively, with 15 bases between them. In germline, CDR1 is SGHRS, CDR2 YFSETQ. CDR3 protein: CASSPVGGRGYTF. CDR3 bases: TGCGCCAGCAGCCCCGTGGGGGGCCGGGGCTACACCTTC.

The CDR3 DNA follows: TGTGCCAGCAGCTTAGGGACGGCGGCCTACGAGCAGTACTTC. Residues: CASSLGTAAYEQYF. The chain is built from TRBV7-9 and TRBJ2-7; D ambiguous. Germline V CDR1 and CDR2: SEHNR, FQNEAQ (reference sequence). This CDR3 comprises 14 residues. V dropped 1 base and J dropped 2 bases, with 9 bases sitting between them.

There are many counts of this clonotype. CDR3 nucleotide sequence: TGTGCCATCAGACAGGATGGGTCCTATAATTCACCCCTCCACTTT. Encoded protein: CAIRQDGSYNSPLHF. The chain is built from TRBV10-3 and TRBJ1-6; the D gene is possibly TRBD1 (5 bases). The CDR3 is 15 amino acids. V was shortened by 6 bases and J by 1 base, with 10 bases between the two germline ends. The germline V gene encodes CDR1 ENHRY and CDR2 SYGVKD.

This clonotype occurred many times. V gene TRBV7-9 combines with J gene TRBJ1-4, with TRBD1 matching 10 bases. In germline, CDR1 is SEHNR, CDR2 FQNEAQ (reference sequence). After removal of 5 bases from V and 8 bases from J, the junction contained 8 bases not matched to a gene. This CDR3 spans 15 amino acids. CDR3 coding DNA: TGTGCCAGCAGCCTCAGGGACAGGGGCAACGAAAAACTGTTTTTT. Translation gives CASSLRDRGNEKLFF.

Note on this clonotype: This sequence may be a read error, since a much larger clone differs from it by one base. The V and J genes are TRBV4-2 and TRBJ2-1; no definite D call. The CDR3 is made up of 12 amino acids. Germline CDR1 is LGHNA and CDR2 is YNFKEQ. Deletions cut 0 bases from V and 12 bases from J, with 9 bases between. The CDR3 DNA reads TGTGCCAGCAGCCAAGATCCCGATGGGCAGTTCTTC. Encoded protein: CASSQDPDGQFF.

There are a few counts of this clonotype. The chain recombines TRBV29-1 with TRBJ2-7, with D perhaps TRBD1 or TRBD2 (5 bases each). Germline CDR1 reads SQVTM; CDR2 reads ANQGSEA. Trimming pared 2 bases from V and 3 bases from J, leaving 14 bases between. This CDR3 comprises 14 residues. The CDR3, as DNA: TGCAGCGTTGAAAGGGGACCATTCTTCTACGAGCAGTACTTC. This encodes CSVERGPFFYEQYF.

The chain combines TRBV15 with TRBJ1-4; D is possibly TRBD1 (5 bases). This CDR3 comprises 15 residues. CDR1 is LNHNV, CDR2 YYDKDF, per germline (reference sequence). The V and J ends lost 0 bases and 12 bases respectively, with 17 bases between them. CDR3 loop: CATSRDRSRTGELFF. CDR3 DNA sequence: TGTGCCACCAGCAGAGATCGATCCCGGACGGGGGAACTGTTTTTT.

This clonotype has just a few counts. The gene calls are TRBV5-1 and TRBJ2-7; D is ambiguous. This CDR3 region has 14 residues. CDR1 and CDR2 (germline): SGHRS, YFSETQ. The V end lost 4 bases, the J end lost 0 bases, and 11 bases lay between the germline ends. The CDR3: CASSLSRDSYEQYF. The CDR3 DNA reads TGCGCCAGCAGCCTCTCTCGCGACTCCTACGAGCAGTACTTC.

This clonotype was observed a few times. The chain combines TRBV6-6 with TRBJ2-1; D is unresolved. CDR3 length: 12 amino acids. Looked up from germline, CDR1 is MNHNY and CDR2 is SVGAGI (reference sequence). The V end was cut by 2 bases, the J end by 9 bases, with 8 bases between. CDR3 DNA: TGTGCCAGCAGTTACGTGGCTCTTGAGCAGTTCTTC. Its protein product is CASSYVALEQFF.

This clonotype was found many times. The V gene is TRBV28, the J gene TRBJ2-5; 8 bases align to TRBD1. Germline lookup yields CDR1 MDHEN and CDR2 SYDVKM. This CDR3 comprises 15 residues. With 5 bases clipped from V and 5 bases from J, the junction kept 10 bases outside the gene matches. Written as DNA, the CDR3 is TGTGCCAGCAGTCCCGGGCGGACAGGGTTGGAGACCCAGTACTTC. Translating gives CASSPGRTGLETQYF.

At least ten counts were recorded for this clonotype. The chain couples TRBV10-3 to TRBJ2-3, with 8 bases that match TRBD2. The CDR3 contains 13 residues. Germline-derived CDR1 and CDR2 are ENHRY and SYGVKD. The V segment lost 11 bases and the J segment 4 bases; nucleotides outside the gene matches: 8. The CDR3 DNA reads TGTGCCGCCACTAGCGGTGGATCAGATACGCAGTATTTT. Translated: CAATSGGSDTQYF.

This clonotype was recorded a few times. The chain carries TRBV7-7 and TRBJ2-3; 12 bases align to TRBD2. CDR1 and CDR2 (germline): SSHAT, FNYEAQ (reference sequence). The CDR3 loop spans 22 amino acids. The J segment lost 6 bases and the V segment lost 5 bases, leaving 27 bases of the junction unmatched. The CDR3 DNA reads TGTGCCAGCAGCAAACCCCGCTCCGGGACAGGGAAACTAGCGGGAGGTGCTGATACGCAGTATTTT. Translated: CASSKPRSGTGKLAGGADTQYF.

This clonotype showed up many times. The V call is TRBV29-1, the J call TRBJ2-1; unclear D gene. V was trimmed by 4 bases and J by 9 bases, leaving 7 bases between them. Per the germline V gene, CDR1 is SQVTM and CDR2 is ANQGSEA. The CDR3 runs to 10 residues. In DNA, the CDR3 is TGCAGCGTTGGGGGTGTTGAGCAGTTCTTC. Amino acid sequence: CSVGGVEQFF.

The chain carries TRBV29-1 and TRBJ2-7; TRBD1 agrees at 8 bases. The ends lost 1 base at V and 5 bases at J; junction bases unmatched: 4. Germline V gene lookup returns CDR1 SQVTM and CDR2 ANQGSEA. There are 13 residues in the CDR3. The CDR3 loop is CSVEGTGQDEQYF. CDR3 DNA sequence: TGCAGCGTTGAAGGGACAGGGCAAGACGAGCAGTACTTC.

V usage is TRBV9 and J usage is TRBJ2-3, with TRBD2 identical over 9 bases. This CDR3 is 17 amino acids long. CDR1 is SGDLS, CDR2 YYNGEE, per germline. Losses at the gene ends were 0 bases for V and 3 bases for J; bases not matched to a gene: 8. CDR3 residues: CASSVAINAGGTDTQYF. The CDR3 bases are TGTGCCAGCAGCGTAGCTATAAACGCGGGAGGGACAGATACGCAGTATTTT.

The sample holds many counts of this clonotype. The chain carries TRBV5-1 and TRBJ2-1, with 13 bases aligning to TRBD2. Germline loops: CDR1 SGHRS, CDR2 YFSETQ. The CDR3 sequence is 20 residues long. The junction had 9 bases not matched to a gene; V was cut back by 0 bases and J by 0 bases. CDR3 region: CASSLEGLAGWGISYNEQFF. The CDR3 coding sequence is TGCGCCAGCAGCTTGGAGGGACTAGCGGGGTGGGGGATCTCCTACAATGAGCAGTTCTTC.

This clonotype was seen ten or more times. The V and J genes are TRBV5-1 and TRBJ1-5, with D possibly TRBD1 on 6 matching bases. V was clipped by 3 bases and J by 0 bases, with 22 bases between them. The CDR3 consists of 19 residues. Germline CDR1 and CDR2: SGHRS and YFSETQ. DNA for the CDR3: TGCGCCAGCAGCTCGCTCCGGGACAATTTCTGGTATAGCAATCAGCCCCAGCATTTT. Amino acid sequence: CASSSLRDNFWYSNQPQHF. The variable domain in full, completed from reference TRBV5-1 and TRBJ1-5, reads KAGVTQTPRYLIKTRGQQVTLSCSPISGHRSVSWYQQTPGQGLQFLFEYFSETQRNKGNFPGRFSGRQFSNSRSEMNVSTLELGDSALYLCASSSLRDNFWYSNQPQHFGDGTRLSIL.

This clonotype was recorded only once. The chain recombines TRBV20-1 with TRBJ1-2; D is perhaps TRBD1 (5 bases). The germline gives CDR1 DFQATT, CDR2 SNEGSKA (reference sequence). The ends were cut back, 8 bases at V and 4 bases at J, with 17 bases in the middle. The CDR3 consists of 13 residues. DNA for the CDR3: TGCAGTTACTACTTGACAGAGTCCTATGGCTACACCTTC. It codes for CSYYLTESYGYTF.